Each of the 7 T cell receptor beta chains below was sequenced from the same sample in a study of shared clonotypes between healthy human individuals (dated by TCRdb to 2020 to 2022). Library method: the immunoSEQ multiplex PCR assay. TCRdb provides this immuneACCESS table in a form limited to in-frame rearrangements. Some clones are lacking; in checked studies, under half of them reflect an unresolved V gene, and why the rest are absent is not known. Counted in this sample were 650,000 to 750,000 clones; approximately 75% of them appeared once. Together, the top ten hold about 1.7% of the sample. The sample was memory CD4+ T cells sorted from blood. The cell subset or site label, read with the paper, signifies: CD45RA-negative fraction. All receptors come from a woman in her twenties or thirties in good health.

The chain uses TRBV7-8 and TRBJ1-5, with D maybe TRBD1 (6 bases). Trimming removed 2 bases from V and 2 bases from J, with 10 bases in between. The germline V gene has CDR1 SGHVS and CDR2 FQNEAQ. This CDR3 contains 15 residues. In DNA, the CDR3 is TGTGCCAGCAGCTTATACAGGGCGGGCAATCAGCCCCAGCATTTT. It specifies CASSLYRAGNQPQHF.

The chain recombines TRBV19 with TRBJ2-1; possible D gene TRBD1, 6 bases. The length of the CDR3 is 16 residues. Germline V gives CDR1 LNHDA, CDR2 SQIVND (reference sequence). V lost 5 bases, J lost 0 bases, and 14 bases lay in between. The CDR3 DNA reads as TGTGCCAGTAGTCCTTACGGGGACAACTCCTACAATGAGCAGTTCTTC. The encoded protein is CASSPYGDNSYNEQFF.

The table lists this clone with a count of one. At one end, the junction sequence differs from germline, possibly due to a read error. The chain links TRBV7-2 to TRBJ2-1; 13 bases are shared with TRBD2. The CDR3 covers 13 residues. Germline assignment: CDR1 SGHTA and CDR2 FQGNSA. CDR3 region: CASSTGLAGESLF. In DNA form, the CDR3 reads TGTGCCAGCAGCACCGGACTAGCGGGAGAGAGCCTCTTC. The full variable domain, rest sourced from reference TRBV7-2 and TRBJ2-1, is GAGVSQSPSNKVTEKGKDVELRCDPISGHTALYWYRQSLGQGLEFLIYFQGNSAPDKSGLPSDRFSAERTGGSVSTLTIQRTQQEDSAVYLCASSTGLAGESLFGPGTRLTVL.

The V and J genes are TRBV19 and TRBJ1-2; D gene unclear. Germline V gene lookup returns CDR1 LNHDA and CDR2 SQIVND (reference sequence). The CDR3 spans 15 residues. V shed 2 bases and J shed 0 bases, with 10 bases lying between them. For the CDR3, the DNA is TGTGCCAGTAGTATAAATAGACAAACTAACTATGGCTACACCTTC. This codes for CASSINRQTNYGYTF. Using reference TRBV19 and TRBJ1-2 for the parts outside the CDR3, the full variable domain is DGGITQSPKYLFRKEGQNVTLSCEQNLNHDAMYWYRQDPGQGLRLIYYSQIVNDFQKGDIAEGYSVSREKKESFPLTVTSAQKNPTAFYLCASSINRQTNYGYTFGSGTRLTVV.

This chain connects TRBV19 to TRBJ2-7, with 7 bases identical to TRBD1. This CDR3 is built from 15 residues. Germline V gene sequence: CDR1 LNHDA, CDR2 SQIVND (reference sequence). V was clipped by 5 bases and J by 2 bases; unmatched bases: 9. The CDR3 sequence: CASSGDRDRAYEQYF. Here the CDR3 DNA reads TGTGCCAGTAGTGGGGACCGAGACAGGGCCTACGAGCAGTACTTC.

This sequence joins TRBV28 and TRBJ1-4; the D is unclear. CDR3 length: 13 residues. Per germline, CDR1 MDHEN and CDR2 SYDVKM. The V gene lost 4 bases and the J gene lost 6 bases, with 9 bases spanning the gap. The DNA for the CDR3 is TGTGCCAGCAGTTACAGCTTTGATGAAAAACTGTTTTTT. Protein: CASSYSFDEKLFF.

The rearrangement joins TRBV4-1 to TRBJ2-7; 9 positions match TRBD2. This CDR3 is built from 15 residues. The trim removed 3 bases at V and 6 bases at J, leaving 9 bases unmatched. CDR1 and CDR2 (germline): MGHRA, YSYEKL. DNA of the CDR3: TGCGCCAGCAGCCATTATAGCGGGAGCAAATTCGAGCAGTACTTC. It is translated as CASSHYSGSKFEQYF.